The 15 T cell receptor beta chains below come from one sample, sequenced in a study of CD8 T cell repertoires and HIV-1 epitope variants. Sequencing used immunoSEQ multiplex PCR; TCRdb keeps in-frame clones, though not all of them. There are thousands of clones in the sample; approximately 66% occur only once, and roughly 42% lies in the top ten. Their cognate antigens are unknown. Sample: cultured CD8+ T cells derived from PBMCs. These TCRs come from a male donor with HIV.

The chain carries TRBV7-8 and TRBJ2-5; 7 bases align to TRBD2. The CDR3 spans 16 residues. The V gene end was trimmed by 1 base and the J gene end by 2 bases; junction bases not matched to a gene: 7. Germline values: CDR1 SGHVS, CDR2 FQNEAQ. The CDR3 region is CASSLEERGTQETQYF. CDR3 nucleotides: TGTGCCAGCAGCTTAGAAGAGCGGGGTACTCAAGAGACCCAGTACTTC. Supplemented by reference TRBV7-8 and TRBJ2-5, the full variable domain reads GAGVSQSPRYKVAKRGQDVALRCDPISGHVSLFWYQQALGQGPEFLTYFQNEAQLDKSGLPSDRFFAERPEGSVSTLKIQRTQQEDSAVYLCASSLEERGTQETQYFGPGTRLLVL.

The V gene is TRBV9, the J gene TRBJ2-2, with 8 bases that match TRBD2. The germline V gene has CDR1 SGDLS and CDR2 YYNGEE. The CDR3 is 18 amino acids. J gave up 2 bases and V 0 bases, and 9 bases lay outside the gene matches. CDR3 amino acids: CASSVATVAGINTGELFF. For the CDR3, the DNA is TGTGCCAGCAGCGTAGCTACCGTAGCGGGGATAAACACCGGGGAGCTGTTTTTT.

The gene calls are TRBV5-1 and TRBJ2-3, with D possibly TRBD2 on 5 matching bases. Trimming stripped 4 bases from V and 1 base from J, with 10 bases between. The CDR3 runs to 14 residues. The germline V gene has CDR1 SGHRS and CDR2 YFSETQ. CDR3 nucleotides: TGCGCCAGCAGCGACCGGACTGGCACAGATACGCAGTATTTT. Its translation is CASSDRTGTDTQYF.

The V call is TRBV19, the J call TRBJ2-3; the match to TRBD2 covers 13 bases. The CDR3 totals 18 residues. J lost 2 bases, V lost 5 bases, and 10 bases had no gene match. CDR1 is LNHDA and CDR2 is SQIVND in the germline V gene (reference sequence). CDR3 sequence reads: CASSPGLAGDLSTDTQYF. For the CDR3, the DNA is TGTGCCAGTAGTCCTGGACTAGCGGGAGACCTTTCCACAGATACGCAGTATTTT.

The sample holds a few counts of this clone. The chain links TRBV6-1 to TRBJ1-5; TRBD1 agrees at 10 bases. CDR3 length: 16 residues. Trimming took 4 bases from V and 7 from J; bases not matched to a gene: 10. Germline V gene data show CDR1 as MNHNS and CDR2 as SASEGT. This CDR3 reads CASSGLLTGGQQPQHF. The CDR3 bases are TGTGCCAGCAGTGGATTGCTGACAGGGGGCCAGCAGCCCCAGCATTTT.

V gene TRBV19 combines with J gene TRBJ1-3; the D gene is possibly TRBD1 (5 bases). The CDR3 loop spans 16 amino acids. Germline V gene data show CDR1 as LNHDA and CDR2 as SQIVND (reference sequence). Trimming took off 4 bases at V and 0 bases at J, with 13 bases between the two ends. This CDR3 reads CASSRGTGSSGNTIYF. The CDR3 region has the DNA TGTGCCAGTAGTAGGGGGACGGGAAGCTCTGGAAACACCATATATTTT.

The rearrangement joins TRBV6-6 to TRBJ1-5; 7 positions match TRBD1. This CDR3 comprises 16 residues. Germline V gene data show CDR1 as MNHNY and CDR2 as SVGAGI (reference sequence). Losses at the gene ends were 7 bases for V and 3 bases for J; bases not matched to a gene: 12. CDR3 region: CASTYSTGALNQPQHF. The CDR3, as DNA: TGTGCCAGCACCTATTCAACAGGGGCCCTCAATCAGCCCCAGCATTTT.

The chain has TRBV7-6 and TRBJ2-5; 7 bases align to TRBD1. Trimming cost V 5 bases and J 1 base; bases outside gene matches: 7. The germline V gene encodes CDR1 SGHVS and CDR2 FNYEAQ. This CDR3 spans 15 amino acids. CDR3 nucleotides: TGTGCCAGCAGCCTGTGGGACAGCCGCCAAGAGACCCAGTACTTC. Its protein product is CASSLWDSRQETQYF.

The rearrangement uses TRBV9 and TRBJ2-2; D is unresolved. The V end lost 3 bases, the J end lost 6 bases, and 9 bases lay between the germline ends. In germline, CDR1 is SGDLS, CDR2 YYNGEE. The CDR3 has 13 amino acids. In DNA form, the CDR3 reads TGTGCCAGCAGCGAGGACGTGGCCGGGGAGCTGTTTTTT. This translates into CASSEDVAGELFF.

The CDR3 spells CASSPPGVQTYGYTF. CDR3 sequence (DNA): TGTGCCAGCAGCCCTCCAGGGGTTCAAACTTATGGCTACACCTTC. The genes are TRBV11-2 and TRBJ1-2; tentatively, D is TRBD1 (6 bases). V lost 5 bases, J lost 5 bases, and 18 bases lay in between. The length of the CDR3 is 15 residues. Germline V gene lookup returns CDR1 SGHAT and CDR2 FQNNGV.

Only one count was recorded for this clone. V and J are TRBV5-4 and TRBJ2-1; TRBD1 matches 7 bases. The germline gives CDR1 SGHNT, CDR2 YYREEE (reference sequence). This CDR3 contains 14 residues. The V gene end was trimmed by 0 bases and the J gene end by 4 bases; junction bases not matched to a gene: 1. The CDR3 loop reads CASSLGDSYNEQFF. The CDR3 DNA reads TGTGCCAGCAGCTTGGGGGACAGTTACAATGAGCAGTTCTTC. The complete variable domain, with remaining parts taken from reference TRBV5-4 and TRBJ2-1, reads ETGVTQSPTHLIKTRGQQVTLRCSSQSGHNTVSWYQQALGQGPQFIFQYYREEENGRGNFPPRFSGLQFPNYSSELNVNALELDDSALYLCASSLGDSYNEQFFGPGTRLTVL.

This clone was counted between two and nine times. The chain carries TRBV11-2 and TRBJ2-7; TRBD1 agrees at 7 bases. The trim removed 3 bases at V and 6 bases at J, leaving 8 bases unmatched. This CDR3 comprises 14 residues. Per the germline V gene, CDR1 is SGHAT and CDR2 is FQNNGV. CDR3 protein: CASSLGQGVAEQYF. CDR3 bases: TGTGCCAGCAGCTTGGGCCAGGGGGTAGCCGAGCAGTACTTC.

The V and J genes are TRBV10-3 and TRBJ2-7; the match to TRBD1 covers 7 bases. The CDR3 contains 13 residues. The ends lost 6 bases at V and 6 bases at J; junction bases unmatched: 8. Germline V gives CDR1 ENHRY, CDR2 SYGVKD. CDR3 residues: CAISQGVLGEQYF. CDR3 DNA: TGTGCCATCAGCCAGGGGGTGCTTGGCGAGCAGTACTTC.

V and J are TRBV5-1 and TRBJ2-1; D might be TRBD2 (6 bases). Germline V gene data show CDR1 as SGHRS and CDR2 as YFSETQ. The CDR3 is 14 amino acids. V lost 2 bases and J 1 base, leaving 7 bases between the germline ends. The CDR3 reads CASSFGGSYNEQFF. For the CDR3, the DNA is TGCGCCAGCAGCTTCGGGGGATCCTACAATGAGCAGTTCTTC.

The CDR3 region is CASSYGQGASYEQYF. In nucleotides, the CDR3 is TGTGCCAGCAGTTACGGGCAGGGGGCCAGTTACGAGCAGTACTTC. The chain has TRBV6-5 and TRBJ2-7, with 8 bases fitting TRBD1. Germline V lookup: CDR1 MNHEY, CDR2 SVGAGI. The CDR3 consists of 15 residues. Trimming removed 2 bases from V and 4 bases from J; junction bases left unmatched: 7.